This T cell receptor (beta chain) was identified in a study of T cell clonality in common variable immunodeficiency. Whole-study findings and limits: In common variable immunodeficiency, TCR beta chains reportedly carried fewer deletions and N-nucleotide insertions.

Trimming left V 5 bases short and J 0 bases short, with 8 bases between. Germline V gene data show CDR1 as SGHNT and CDR2 as YENEEA. This CDR3 comprises 13 residues. Sequencing input was equivalent genomic DNA from CVID and controls. TCRdb's table, derived via immunoSEQ multiplex PCR, lists solely in-frame clones and lacks some. Sampling found about 34,000 clones, none seen once. Regarding this clone: Its antigen is still unknown. The read halts 3 residues ahead of the CDR3 end, with the missing end drawn from the germline J gene.

The chain uses TRBV11-3 and TRBJ2-7; perhaps TRBD1 as D (5 bases). The sequenced material came from peripheral blood mononuclear cells. The clonotype originates from a human donor with common variable immunodeficiency. The CDR3 spells CASSRDSSYEQYF. Incomplete CDR3 DNA: TGTGCCAGCAGCAGAGACAGCTCCTACGAG.